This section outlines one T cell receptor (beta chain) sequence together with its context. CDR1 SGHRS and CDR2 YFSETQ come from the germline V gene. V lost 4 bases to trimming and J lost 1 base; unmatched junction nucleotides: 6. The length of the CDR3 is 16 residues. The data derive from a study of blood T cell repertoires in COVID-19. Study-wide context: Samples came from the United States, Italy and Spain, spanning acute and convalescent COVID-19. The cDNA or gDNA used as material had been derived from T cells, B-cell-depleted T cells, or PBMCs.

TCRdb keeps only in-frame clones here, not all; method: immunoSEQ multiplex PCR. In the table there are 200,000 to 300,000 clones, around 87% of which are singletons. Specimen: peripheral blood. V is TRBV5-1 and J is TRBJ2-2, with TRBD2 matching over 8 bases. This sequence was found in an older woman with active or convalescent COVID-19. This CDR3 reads CASSGGGRENTGELFF. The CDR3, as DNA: TGCGCCAGCAGCGGCGGGGGGCGGGAGAACACCGGGGAGCTGTTTTTT.